These 11 T cell receptor beta chains came from one sample sequenced in a study of blood T cell repertoires in COVID-19. Some clones are missing from TCRdb's copy, which holds only in-frame ones; the method was immunoSEQ multiplex PCR. In the table there are roughly 250,000 clones, about 85% of which are singletons. Source material: peripheral blood. All receptors come from a human donor with COVID-19, enrolled during active disease. The donor label of this sample is uncertain.

The rearrangement links TRBV5-4 to TRBJ2-7, with TRBD1 matching 7 bases. With V trimmed by 5 bases and J by 7 bases, 15 bases remained unmatched. The CDR3 runs to 15 residues. Germline V gene sequence: CDR1 SGHNT, CDR2 YYREEE (reference sequence). As DNA, the CDR3 is TGTGCCAGCAGGTCCGGGACAGCCCTGGTTGAGGAGCAGTACTTC. Translation: CASRSGTALVEEQYF.

The J gene is TRBJ1-1, the V gene TRBV27, with D possibly matching TRBD1 (6 bases). The CDR3 spans 17 residues. Germline lookup yields CDR1 MNHEY and CDR2 SMNVEV (reference sequence). The V end lost 3 bases, the J end lost 1 base, and 18 bases lay between the germline ends. This CDR3 is CASSLGIGTKRNTEAFF. Written as DNA, the CDR3 is TGTGCCAGCAGTTTGGGAATCGGGACAAAAAGGAACACTGAAGCTTTCTTT.

The V gene is TRBV7-6, the J gene TRBJ1-1; possible D gene TRBD1, 5 bases. With 3 bases removed from V and 1 base from J, the gap between germline ends came to 12 bases. The germline CDR1 and CDR2 sequences are SGHVS and FNYEAQ. The CDR3 has 15 amino acids. CDR3 DNA: TGTGCCAGCAGCTTTATCGGGCAGGGGAACACTGAAGCTTTCTTT. It translates to CASSFIGQGNTEAFF.

This sequence joins TRBV11-2 and TRBJ1-2; 7 bases line up with TRBD1. V shed 0 bases and J 6 bases; nucleotides not matched to a gene: 7. The CDR3 runs 15 residues. Per germline, CDR1 SGHAT and CDR2 FQNNGV. The CDR3 sequence is CASSLDRQGSHGYTF. In nucleotides, the CDR3 is TGTGCCAGCAGCTTAGACCGACAGGGAAGTCATGGCTACACCTTC. Full variable domain (missing parts from reference TRBV11-2 and TRBJ1-2): EAGVAQSPRYKIIEKRQSVAFWCNPISGHATLYWYQQILGQGPKLLIQFQNNGVVDDSQLPKDRFSAERLKGVDSTLKIQPAKLEDSAVYLCASSLDRQGSHGYTFGSGTRLTVV.

This clone was seen only once. The chain links TRBV18 to TRBJ2-7, with TRBD2 matching 11 bases. CDR1 and CDR2 from the germline V gene are KGHSH and LQKENI. The CDR3 has 17 residues. Unmatched junction bases numbered 6, after V lost 2 bases and J lost 0 bases. CDR3 protein: CASSPFSTSGTSYEQYF. The CDR3 DNA follows: TGTGCCAGCTCACCATTCTCGACTAGCGGGACCTCCTACGAGCAGTACTTC.

The J gene is TRBJ2-5, the V gene TRBV3-1 (or the pseudogene TRBV3-2); D gene unclear. CDR3 size: 14 residues. Per germline, CDR1 LGHDT and CDR2 YNNKEL (reference sequence). V dropped 0 bases and J dropped 4 bases, with 9 bases sitting between them. The CDR3 sequence: CASSQDPGLETQYF. CDR3 nucleotide sequence: TGTGCCAGCAGCCAAGACCCAGGCCTAGAGACCCAGTACTTC.

The chain has TRBV5-4 and TRBJ1-2; 7 positions match TRBD1. Germline V gene sequence: CDR1 SGHNT, CDR2 YYREEE (reference sequence). The CDR3 contains 16 residues. The V and J ends lost 4 bases and 4 bases, in that order; junction bases with no gene match: 13. The CDR3 here is CASSRDRSAGSYGYTF. CDR3 bases: TGTGCCAGCAGCCGGGACAGATCCGCTGGGAGCTATGGCTACACCTTC.

This clone was recorded only once. The V call is TRBV5-1, the J call TRBJ2-1, with D possibly matching TRBD2 (5 bases). This CDR3 region has 14 residues. Trimming took 5 bases from V and 2 from J, leaving 11 bases between them. In germline, CDR1 is SGHRS, CDR2 YFSETQ. CDR3 in amino acids: CASSAELAYNEQFF. The CDR3, as DNA: TGCGCCAGCAGTGCGGAACTAGCCTACAATGAGCAGTTCTTC.

The chain couples TRBV19 to TRBJ2-3; 8 bases are shared with TRBD2. Germline CDR1 is LNHDA and CDR2 is SQIVND (reference sequence). CDR3 length equals 16 residues. J was trimmed by 2 bases and V by 4 bases; bases with no gene match: 8. CDR3 bases: TGTGCCAGTAGTAAAGGGGCTAGCGGGTACACAGATACGCAGTATTTT. Translation: CASSKGASGYTDTQYF.

The chain is built from TRBV6-5 and TRBJ2-2, with 10 bases aligning to TRBD1. Germline CDR1 MNHEY, CDR2 SVGAGI. The CDR3 length is 15 residues. The junction had 5 bases not matched to a gene; V was cut back by 6 bases and J by 4 bases. The CDR3 region has the DNA TGTGCCAGCAGCCCCGGGACAGGGGTCACCGGGGAGCTGTTTTTT. This sequence encodes CASSPGTGVTGELFF.

This chain links TRBV7-9 with TRBJ1-3; tentatively, D is TRBD1 (5 bases). The V gene lost 6 bases and the J gene lost 1 base, with 16 bases spanning the gap. The CDR3 length is 16 residues. Germline assignment: CDR1 SEHNR and CDR2 FQNEAQ (reference sequence). CDR3 sequence: CASSIAPQGSGNTIYF. Here the CDR3 DNA reads TGTGCCAGCAGTATAGCCCCCCAGGGTTCTGGAAACACCATATATTTT.